The rows below give T cell receptor beta chains drawn from one sample of a study of CD8+ T cells in alopecia areata. Sequencing used immunoSEQ multiplex PCR; TCRdb keeps in-frame clones, though not all of them. The sample has fewer than 250,000 clones, roughly 60% seen once; the top ten hold approximately 1%. Source: CD4+ T cells sorted from blood, taken at week 24, from a patient treated with tofacitinib. The source is a human donor with alopecia areata. The CDR3 runs from the conserved cysteine through the conserved F or W. A D gene is named only where the DNA matches it firmly. A clone size is listed for some rows: how often the clone was seen (once, few, many), or a class if it is expanded.

V gene	J gene	D gene	clone size	CDR3 DNA	CDR3 protein
TRBV7-2	TRBJ1-4	NA	NA	TGTGCCAGCAGCCCCATCCCGTCCGGGTCTAATGAAAAACTGTTTTTT	CASSPIPSGSNEKLFF
TRBV6-1	TRBJ2-3	NA	many	TGTGCCAGCAGTGGTACAGGGAGTGCTACGCAGTATTTT	CASSGTGSATQYF
TRBV7-9	TRBJ2-3	NA	few	TGTGCCAGCAGCCTACTACCCACAGATACGCAGTATTTT	CASSLLPTDTQYF
TRBV30	TRBJ1-6	NA	NA	TGTGCCGGACCAAAAGAAGATAACGGACCGAATTCACCCCTCCACTTT	CAGPKEDNGPNSPLHF
TRBV11-2	TRBJ2-5	NA	NA	TGTGCCAGCAGGGGGAGTGAGACCCAGTACTTC	CASRGSETQYF
TRBV12-5	TRBJ1-1	NA	NA	TGTGCTAGCCGATCCAACTGGGACAACACTGAAGCTTTCTTT	CASRSNWDNTEAFF
TRBV9	TRBJ1-1	NA	NA	TGTGCCAGCAGCGTAGCTACGGTGAACACTGAAGCTTTCTTT	CASSVATVNTEAFF
TRBV4-3	TRBJ2-7	NA	NA	TGCGCCAGCAGCCAAGATATCCCCTACGAGCAGTACTTC	CASSQDIPYEQYF
TRBV4-3	TRBJ2-7	TRBD1	NA	TGCGCCAGCAGCCAGCACCGGGACAGGGGCTACGAGCAGTACTTC	CASSQHRDRGYEQYF
TRBV27	TRBJ2-1	TRBD1	NA	TGTGCCAGCAGTTCGGGACAGGGGAGGTTAGAATCCTACAATGAGCAGTTCTTC	CASSSGQGRLESYNEQFF
TRBV9	TRBJ1-5	NA	NA	TGTGCCAGCAGCGAAACTACAGACCGAGGTCAGCCCCAGCATTTT	CASSETTDRGQPQHF
TRBV30	TRBJ1-4	NA	NA	TGTGCCTGGAGCCCCCCTAATGAAAAACTGTTTTTT	CAWSPPNEKLFF
TRBV6-6	TRBJ2-6	NA	NA	TGTGCCAGCAAAACCCAGGGCCCTGGGGCCAACGTCCTGACTTTC	CASKTQGPGANVLTF
TRBV14	TRBJ2-7	NA	NA	TGTGCCAGCAGCCAAGGGGGAGGACTCGGGAACGAGCAGTACTTC	CASSQGGGLGNEQYF
TRBV13	TRBJ2-7	NA	NA	TGTGCCAGCAGCTCCCGGTTCTCCTACGAGCAGTACTTC	CASSSRFSYEQYF
TRBV9	TRBJ1-6	NA	NA	TGTGCCAGCACCAACGGACGGGGGTTAGAAGGATCACCCCTCCACTTT	CASTNGRGLEGSPLHF
TRBV2	TRBJ1-2	NA	NA	TGTGCCAGCAGTGAAGGACAGGCGGTGGGCTACACCTTC	CASSEGQAVGYTF
TRBV7-9	TRBJ1-5	NA	NA	TGTGCCAGCAGCCGGGGGGCTCAGCCCCAGCATTTT	CASSRGAQPQHF
TRBV6-6	TRBJ2-3	TRBD2	NA	TGTGCCAGCAGTTACCGAGCGGGGACAGATACGCAGTATTTT	CASSYRAGTDTQYF
TRBV6-5	TRBJ2-2	NA	once	TGTGCCAGCAGTTACGGGGTGAAAAGCACCGGGGAGCTGTTTTTT	CASSYGVKSTGELFF
TRBV6-1	TRBJ2-4	NA	NA	TGTGCCAGCGGAATGTCCCGGGGTGGCATTCAGTACTTC	CASGMSRGGIQYF
TRBV9	TRBJ2-3	TRBD2	NA	TGTGCCAGCAGCGTCCGACTAGCGGGGGACACAGATACGCAGTATTTT	CASSVRLAGDTDTQYF
TRBV30	TRBJ1-3	NA	NA	TGTGCCTGGACAGGAGGTGTGGACACCATATATTTT	CAWTGGVDTIYF
TRBV7-8	TRBJ1-5	NA	once	TGTGCCAGCAATAGGGGAAGGTTCAATCAGCCCCAGCATTTT	CASNRGRFNQPQHF
TRBV5-1	TRBJ1-4	NA	few	TGCGCCAGCAGCTTCGGAAACAAGAATGAAAAACTGTTTTTT	CASSFGNKNEKLFF
TRBV4-3	TRBJ2-5	NA	NA	TGCGCCAGCAGCCAAGGGGGTGACCAAGAGACCCAGTACTTC	CASSQGGDQETQYF
TRBV30	TRBJ1-5	NA	NA	TGTGCCTGGAGTGTAGGACAGACCAATCAGCCCCAGCATTTT	CAWSVGQTNQPQHF
TRBV9	TRBJ2-7	NA	NA	TGTGCCAGCAGCGTAGGAGGCCGGGGGGCGGGCGAGCAGTACTTC	CASSVGGRGAGEQYF
TRBV7-7	TRBJ1-4	TRBD1	NA	TGTGCCAGCAGCCATGGACAGGGGGCTGGAGAAAAACTGTTTTTT	CASSHGQGAGEKLFF
TRBV7-2	TRBJ2-4	NA	NA	TGTGCCAGCAGCCCACCCCCCCTGACAGGTCCATGGTACTTC	CASSPPPLTGPWYF
TRBV12-5	TRBJ2-7	NA	NA	TGTGCTAGTGGTTTGGTACTGGGGCCGGTCGTCGAGCAGTACTTC	CASGLVLGPVVEQYF
TRBV29-1	TRBJ2-5	NA	NA	TGCAGCGCTGTACAGGGTCAGGAGACCCAGTACTTC	CSAVQGQETQYF
TRBV2	TRBJ1-1	NA	NA	TGTGCCAGCATGCGACGCGTGCCGATTACTGAAGCTTTCTTT	CASMRRVPITEAFF
TRBV29-1	TRBJ2-7	NA	NA	TGCAGCGTTCTGGAGGGGTACGAGCAGTACTTC	CSVLEGYEQYF
TRBV7-3	TRBJ2-3	NA	few	TGTGCCAGCAGCCGAGTAGGAAGCACAGATACGCAGTATTTT	CASSRVGSTDTQYF
TRBV29-1	TRBJ1-4	TRBD1	NA	TGCAGCGTTGTTAGACAGGGGTCGGGGAATGAAAAACTGTTTTTT	CSVVRQGSGNEKLFF
TRBV4-1	TRBJ1-2	NA	NA	TGCGCCAGCAGCCAAACCGGGACTTCTAACTATGGCTACACCTTC	CASSQTGTSNYGYTF
TRBV19	TRBJ2-3	TRBD1	few	TGTGCCAGTAGTATCGGACAGGCAGTCACAGATACGCAGTATTTT	CASSIGQAVTDTQYF
TRBV10-3	TRBJ2-7	NA	NA	TGTGCCATCAGTGGGACAGATTACGAGCAGTACTTC	CAISGTDYEQYF
TRBV10-2	TRBJ1-1	NA	few	TGCGCCAGCAAGGAGACCACATACACTGAAGCTTTCTTT	CASKETTYTEAFF
TRBV7-9	TRBJ2-3	NA	NA	TGTGCCAGCAGCTTACTCCTAAGCACAGATACGCAGTATTTT	CASSLLLSTDTQYF
TRBV7-2	TRBJ1-5	TRBD1	NA	TGTGCCAGCAGCCTCATGGACAGGCCGAATCAGCCCCAGCATTTT	CASSLMDRPNQPQHF
TRBV5-1	TRBJ2-2	TRBD1	NA	TGCGCCAGCGGGGTCTTTGGTACAGGGGCGGCGAACACCGGGGAGCTGTTTTTT	CASGVFGTGAANTGELFF
TRBV2	TRBJ1-5	NA	NA	TGTGCCAGCAGTGTGGGCGGTGGCAATCAGCCCCAGCATTTT	CASSVGGGNQPQHF
TRBV5-1	TRBJ2-3	NA	few	TGCGCCAGCAGCTTGGACGCGGGAGATACGCAGTATTTT	CASSLDAGDTQYF
TRBV18	TRBJ1-6	NA	NA	TGTGCCAGCTCACCACGGCAGGGGAAGGATTCACCCCTCCACTTT	CASSPRQGKDSPLHF
TRBV29-1	TRBJ1-6	TRBD1	once	TGCAGCGTCGCCCGCGACAGGGGGTATAATTCACCCCTCCACTTT	CSVARDRGYNSPLHF
TRBV25-1	TRBJ1-4	NA	NA	TGTGCCAGCAGTGACCGGGACCCGGAGAGAGGGCTGTTTTTT	CASSDRDPERGLFF